This T cell receptor beta chain was recovered during a study of shared clonotypes between healthy human individuals. The V gene's germline CDR1 is LGHNA and CDR2 YSLEER. V was pared by 2 bases and J by 15 bases, with 12 bases of the junction left unmatched. The CDR3 runs 14 residues. Assay used: immunoSEQ multiplex PCR; TCRdb lists only in-frame clones, some missing. Altogether roughly 490,000 clones are present, 79% being singletons, with the ten largest covering approximately 12%. The sequencing input was PBMCs. The gene calls are TRBV4-3 and TRBJ2-1; 8 bases agree with TRBD1. The source is a woman in her 40s in good health. Some clones in this sample may be carry-over from other donors' samples. In nucleotides, the CDR3 is TGCGCCAGCAGCCAACTAACAGGACAGGGCCCAGGGTTCTTC. This codes for CASSQLTGQGPGFF.